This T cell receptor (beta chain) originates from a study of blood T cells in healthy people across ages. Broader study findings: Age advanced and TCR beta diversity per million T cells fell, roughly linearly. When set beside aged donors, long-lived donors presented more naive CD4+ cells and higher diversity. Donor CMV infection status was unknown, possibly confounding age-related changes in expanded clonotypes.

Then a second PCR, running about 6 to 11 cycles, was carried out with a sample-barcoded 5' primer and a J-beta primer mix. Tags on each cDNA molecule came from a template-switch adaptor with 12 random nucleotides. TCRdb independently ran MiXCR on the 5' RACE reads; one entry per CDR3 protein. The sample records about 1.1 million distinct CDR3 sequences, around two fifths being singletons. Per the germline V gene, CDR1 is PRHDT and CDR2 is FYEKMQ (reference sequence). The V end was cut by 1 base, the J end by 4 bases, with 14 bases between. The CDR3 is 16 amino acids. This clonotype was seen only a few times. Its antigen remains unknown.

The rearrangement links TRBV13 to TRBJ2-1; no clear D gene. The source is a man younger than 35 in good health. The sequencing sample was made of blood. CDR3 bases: TGTGCCAGCAGCTTAGTGTCCGGCGGATGGTACAATGAGCAGTTCTTC. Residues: CASSLVSGGWYNEQFF.